The clone carrying this T cell receptor beta chain came up a few times. The data were obtained in a study of regulatory T cells in long-lasting Graves disease. To make TCR beta libraries, researchers used iRepertoire HTBI primers and Arm-PCR of CDR3 regions. Using its own MiXCR run on the multiplex PCR reads, TCRdb lists one record per CDR3 protein. This table holds 500,000 to 800,000 distinct CDR3 sequences, 25% to 35% found once. This CDR3 contains 16 residues. The V gene's germline CDR1 is SGHRS and CDR2 YFSETQ. Between the trimmed V and J ends, which lost 0 bases and 0 bases, there was a span of 12 bases. The time point here: persistent/refractory GD, antithyroid drugs over 5 years with positive TRAb. With RNA extracted from PBMCs as input, the TCR library was made. EDTA tubes held roughly 9.9 milliliters of peripheral blood from each patient.

The TCR was taken from a female donor with Graves disease. The rearrangement links TRBV5-1 to TRBJ1-1, with D unclear. This sample comprised peripheral blood mononuclear cells (PBMCs), obtained when the disease was refractory, from a patient treated with antithyroid drugs. The CDR3 DNA is TGCGCCAGCAGCTTGGGGGTAGGCGGGATGAACACTGAAGCTTTCTTT. Its translation: CASSLGVGGMNTEAFF.